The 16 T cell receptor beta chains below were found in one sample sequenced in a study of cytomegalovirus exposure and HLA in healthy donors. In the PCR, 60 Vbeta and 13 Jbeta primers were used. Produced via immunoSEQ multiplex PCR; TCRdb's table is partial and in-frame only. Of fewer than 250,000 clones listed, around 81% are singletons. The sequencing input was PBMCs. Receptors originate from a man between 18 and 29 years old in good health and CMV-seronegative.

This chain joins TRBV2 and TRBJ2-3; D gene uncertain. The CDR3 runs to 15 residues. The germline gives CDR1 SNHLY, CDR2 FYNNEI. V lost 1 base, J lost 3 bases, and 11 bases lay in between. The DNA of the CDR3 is TGTGCCAGCAGTGAAGGGGCCAAAGCTACAGATACGCAGTATTTT. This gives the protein CASSEGAKATDTQYF. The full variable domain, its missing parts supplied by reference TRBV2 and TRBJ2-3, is EPEVTQTPSHQVTQMGQEVILRCVPISNHLYFYWYRQILGQKVEFLVSFYNNEISEKSEIFDDQFSVERPDGSNFTLKIRSTKLEDSAMYFCASSEGAKATDTQYFGPGTRLTVL.

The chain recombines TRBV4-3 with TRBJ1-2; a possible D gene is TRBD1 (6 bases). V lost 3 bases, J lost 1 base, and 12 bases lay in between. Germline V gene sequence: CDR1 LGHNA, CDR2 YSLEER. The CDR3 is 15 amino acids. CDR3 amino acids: CASSQVRQVNYGYTF. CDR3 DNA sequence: TGCGCCAGCAGCCAGGTTAGACAGGTTAACTATGGCTACACCTTC.

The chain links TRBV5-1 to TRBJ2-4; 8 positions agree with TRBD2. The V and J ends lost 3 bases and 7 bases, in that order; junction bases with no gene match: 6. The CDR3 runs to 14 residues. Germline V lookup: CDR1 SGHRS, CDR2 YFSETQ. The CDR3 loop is CASSSGGPANIQYF. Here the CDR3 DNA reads TGCGCCAGCAGCTCGGGGGGGCCGGCTAACATTCAGTACTTC.

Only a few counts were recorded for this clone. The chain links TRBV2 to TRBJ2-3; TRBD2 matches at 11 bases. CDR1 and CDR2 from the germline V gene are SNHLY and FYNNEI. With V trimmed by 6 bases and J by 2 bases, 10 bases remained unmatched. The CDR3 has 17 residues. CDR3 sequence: CASSPRASGGPTDTQYF. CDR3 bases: TGTGCCAGCAGCCCTAGGGCTAGCGGGGGGCCCACAGATACGCAGTATTTT.

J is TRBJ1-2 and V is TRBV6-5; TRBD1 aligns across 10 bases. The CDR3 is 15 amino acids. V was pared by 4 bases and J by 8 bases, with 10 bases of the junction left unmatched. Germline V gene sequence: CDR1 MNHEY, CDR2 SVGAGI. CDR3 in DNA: TGTGCCAGCAGTTGCCCCGGGACAGGGGCGGGCGGCTACACCTTC. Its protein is CASSCPGTGAGGYTF.

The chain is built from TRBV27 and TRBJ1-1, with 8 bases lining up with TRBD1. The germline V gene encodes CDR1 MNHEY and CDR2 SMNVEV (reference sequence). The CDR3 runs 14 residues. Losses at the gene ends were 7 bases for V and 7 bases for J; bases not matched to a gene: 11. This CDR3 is CASNKRTGLVEAFF. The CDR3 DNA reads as TGTGCCAGCAATAAGAGGACAGGGTTGGTTGAAGCTTTCTTT.

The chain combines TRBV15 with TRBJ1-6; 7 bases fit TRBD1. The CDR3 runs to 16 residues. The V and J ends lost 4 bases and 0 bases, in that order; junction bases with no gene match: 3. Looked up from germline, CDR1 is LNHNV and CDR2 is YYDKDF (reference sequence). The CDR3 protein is CATSKDRASYNSPLHF. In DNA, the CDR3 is TGTGCCACCAGCAAAGACAGGGCCTCCTATAATTCACCCCTCCACTTT.

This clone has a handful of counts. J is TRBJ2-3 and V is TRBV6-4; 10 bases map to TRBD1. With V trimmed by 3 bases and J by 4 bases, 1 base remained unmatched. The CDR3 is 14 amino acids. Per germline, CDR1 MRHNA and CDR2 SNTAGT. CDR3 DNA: TGTGCCAGCAGTGATGGACAGGGGGCAGATACGCAGTATTTT. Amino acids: CASSDGQGADTQYF.

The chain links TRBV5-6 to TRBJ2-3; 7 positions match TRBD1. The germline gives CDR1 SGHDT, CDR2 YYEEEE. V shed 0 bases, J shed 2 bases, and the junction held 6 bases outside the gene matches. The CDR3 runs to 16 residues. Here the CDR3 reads CASSLAETGYTDTQYF. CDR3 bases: TGTGCCAGCAGCTTGGCCGAGACAGGGTACACAGATACGCAGTATTTT.

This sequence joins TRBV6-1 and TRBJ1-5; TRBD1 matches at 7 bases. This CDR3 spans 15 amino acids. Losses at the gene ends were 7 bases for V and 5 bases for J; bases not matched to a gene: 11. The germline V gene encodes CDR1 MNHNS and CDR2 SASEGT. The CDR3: CASTIPGTAHQPQHF. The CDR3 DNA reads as TGTGCCAGCACAATCCCCGGGACAGCCCATCAGCCCCAGCATTTT.

The CDR3: CASSLRDISSTDTQYF. As DNA, the CDR3 is TGTGCCAGCAGCTTAAGGGACATCTCTAGCACAGATACGCAGTATTTT. This chain joins TRBV11-3 and TRBJ2-3; perhaps TRBD1 as D (6 bases). The CDR3 length is 16 residues. Trimming shortened V by 2 bases and J by 0 bases, and 12 bases separated the two germline ends. The V gene's germline CDR1 is SGHNT and CDR2 YENEEA.

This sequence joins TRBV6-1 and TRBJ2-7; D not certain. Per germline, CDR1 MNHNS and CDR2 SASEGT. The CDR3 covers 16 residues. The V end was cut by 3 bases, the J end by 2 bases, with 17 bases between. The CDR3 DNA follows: TGTGCCAGCAGTGATCTCGTTGTACTACCCACCTACGAGCAGTACTTC. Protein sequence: CASSDLVVLPTYEQYF.

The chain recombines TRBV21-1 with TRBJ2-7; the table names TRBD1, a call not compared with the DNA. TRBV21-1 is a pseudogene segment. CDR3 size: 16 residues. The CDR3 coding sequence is TGTGCCAGCAGCACTGAGGCTCGGACAGGGGGCAACGAGCAGTACTTC. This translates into CASSTEARTGGNEQYF.

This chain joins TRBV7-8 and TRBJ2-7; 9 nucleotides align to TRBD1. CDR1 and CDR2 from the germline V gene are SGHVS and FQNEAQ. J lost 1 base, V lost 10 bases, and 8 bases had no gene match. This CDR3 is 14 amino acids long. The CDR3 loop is CATAGQGISYEQYF. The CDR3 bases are TGTGCCACCGCGGGACAGGGCATATCCTACGAGCAGTACTTC.

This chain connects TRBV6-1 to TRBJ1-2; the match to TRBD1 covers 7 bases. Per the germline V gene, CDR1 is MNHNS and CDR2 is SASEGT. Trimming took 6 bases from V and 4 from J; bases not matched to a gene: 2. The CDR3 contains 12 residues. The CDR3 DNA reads TGTGCCAGCAGGCGACAGGGCTATGGCTACACCTTC. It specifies CASRRQGYGYTF.

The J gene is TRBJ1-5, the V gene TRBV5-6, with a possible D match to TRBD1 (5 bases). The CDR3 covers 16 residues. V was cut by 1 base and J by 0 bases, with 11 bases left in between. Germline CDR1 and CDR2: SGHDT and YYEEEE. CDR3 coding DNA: TGTGCCAGCAGCTTGAGGAGGGGAGATAGCAATCAGCCCCAGCATTTT. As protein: CASSLRRGDSNQPQHF.